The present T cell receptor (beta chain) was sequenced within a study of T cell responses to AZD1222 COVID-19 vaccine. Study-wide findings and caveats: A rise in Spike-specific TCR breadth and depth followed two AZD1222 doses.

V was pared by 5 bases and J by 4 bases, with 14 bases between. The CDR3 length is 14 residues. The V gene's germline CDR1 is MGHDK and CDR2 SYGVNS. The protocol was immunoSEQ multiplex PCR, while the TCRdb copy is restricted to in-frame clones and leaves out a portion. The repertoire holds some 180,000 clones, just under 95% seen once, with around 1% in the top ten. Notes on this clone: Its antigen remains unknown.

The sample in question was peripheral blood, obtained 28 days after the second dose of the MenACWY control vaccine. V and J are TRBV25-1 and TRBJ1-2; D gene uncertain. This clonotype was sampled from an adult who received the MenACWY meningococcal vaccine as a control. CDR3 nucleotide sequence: TGTGCCAGCAGTCTCTCGGGCCCTTTCTATGGCTACACCTTC. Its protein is CASSLSGPFYGYTF.